This entry features one T cell receptor (beta chain) sequence. What it binds is not known. The table came from immunoSEQ multiplex PCR; TCRdb's copy has only in-frame clones and leaves some out. Of some 1.4 million clones in the sample, roughly 96% were seen once. The CDR3 sequence is 15 residues long. Losses at the gene ends were 3 bases for V and 0 bases for J; bases not matched to a gene: 2. Germline CDR1 reads SGDLS; CDR2 reads YYNGEE. The data were obtained in a study of shared clonotypes between healthy human individuals. About the research overall: For every donor, three CD4 naive, three CD4 memory, two CD8 naive and one CD8 memory plates were used.

Overall study findings and caveats: Among donors, clonotype sharing was expected to be affected by sequencing depth.

The origin of this receptor is a man aged 25-45 years in good health. Specimen: naive CD4+ T cells sorted from blood. Subset in this sample: CD45RA+ positively selected. The chain combines TRBV9 with TRBJ1-5; 8 bases line up with TRBD1. CDR3 nucleotides: TGTGCCAGCAGCGCCGGACAGGGTAGCAATCAGCCCCAGCATTTT. Amino acid sequence: CASSAGQGSNQPQHF.